These 29 T cell receptor beta chains came from one sample sequenced in a study of T cell responses to AZD1222 COVID-19 vaccine. Clones were sequenced by immunoSEQ multiplex PCR, and TCRdb holds only the in-frame ones, with some missing. The sample has around 75,000 clones; approximately 84% are singletons. Specimen: peripheral blood, collected on day 0 of AZD1222 vaccination. The receptors were sampled from an adult in good health.

J is TRBJ2-7 and V is TRBV18; D is perhaps TRBD2 (5 bases). Germline CDR1 is KGHSH and CDR2 is LQKENI. The CDR3 is 14 residues long. Trimming removed 4 bases from V and 3 bases from J, with 13 bases in between. Here the CDR3 reads CASSRASGGYEQYF. Here the CDR3 DNA reads TGTGCCAGCTCACGGGCCAGCGGAGGCTACGAGCAGTACTTC.

This clone was seen a single time. A far larger clone is just one base off, so this is likely a read error. Different DNA sequences within this sample yield the same CDR3. The chain combines TRBV11-3 with TRBJ2-2; 9 bases align to TRBD2. The V gene end was trimmed by 8 bases and the J gene end by 3 bases; junction bases not matched to a gene: 10. This CDR3 has 16 amino acids. Germline-derived CDR1 and CDR2 are SGHNT and YENEEA. The CDR3 nucleotides read TGTGCCAGCGGGGGCCGGCGGGGGGGCGACACCGGGGAGCTGTTTTTT. Protein sequence: CASGGRRGGDTGELFF.

The chain couples TRBV9 to TRBJ2-3; D may be TRBD1 (5 bases). The V end was cut by 4 bases, the J end by 3 bases, with 12 bases between. From germline, CDR1 is SGDLS and CDR2 YYNGEE. The CDR3 covers 14 residues. This chain's CDR3 is CASSYLKGTDTQYF. The CDR3 bases are TGTGCCAGCAGCTACCTAAAGGGGACAGATACGCAGTATTTT.

The chain joins TRBV5-8 to TRBJ1-3; TRBD1 might be the D (6 bases). CDR3 length: 15 amino acids. Germline assignment: CDR1 SGHTS and CDR2 YDEGEE. Trimming took 4 bases from V and 4 from J, leaving 15 bases between them. Here the CDR3 reads CASSHAGTYGNTIYF. The CDR3 DNA reads TGTGCCAGCAGCCACGCGGGGACATACGGAAACACCATATATTTT.

The chain links TRBV6-2 or TRBV6-3 to TRBJ2-5; 11 nucleotides align to TRBD2. Looked up from germline, CDR1 is MNHEY and CDR2 is SVGEGT. The CDR3 sequence is 18 residues long. Trimming took 4 bases from V and 4 from J; bases not matched to a gene: 14. The CDR3 nucleotides read TGTGCCAGCAGTTCGCCGCTAGGATATAGCGGGGGGGGAGAGACCCAGTACTTC. Translation: CASSSPLGYSGGGETQYF.

CDR3 sequence (DNA): TGTGCCAGCACCACACAGGGACATGCCGGTAATTCACCCCTCCACTTT. Translation: CASTTQGHAGNSPLHF. The rearrangement uses TRBV2 and TRBJ1-6; tentatively, D is TRBD1 (6 bases). V was cut by 7 bases and J by 6 bases, with 19 bases left in between. CDR1 and CDR2 (germline): SNHLY, FYNNEI. The CDR3 totals 16 residues.

In its sample, this clone was seen once. The V call is TRBV4-2, the J call TRBJ1-3; no definite D call. The CDR3 runs 15 residues. Germline V gives CDR1 LGHNA, CDR2 YNFKEQ. Trimming took 0 bases from V and 4 from J, leaving 10 bases between them. CDR3 loop: CASSQDAARGNTIYF. The CDR3 DNA reads TGTGCCAGCAGCCAAGATGCGGCGAGGGGAAACACCATATATTTT.

The CDR3 region has the DNA TGTGCCAGCAGCACCGCTTACGAGCAGTACTTC. Translation gives CASSTAYEQYF. The rearrangement uses TRBV6-6 and TRBJ2-7, with D hard to call. The CDR3 spans 11 residues. V was cut by 6 bases and J by 4 bases, with 7 bases left in between. Germline lookup yields CDR1 MNHNY and CDR2 SVGAGI (reference sequence).

By share, this clone counts as medium-sized. V and J are TRBV19 and TRBJ1-6; D is possibly TRBD1 (5 bases). Trimming shortened V by 0 bases and J by 14 bases, and 17 bases separated the two germline ends. The CDR3 is made up of 15 amino acids. CDR1 LNHDA and CDR2 SQIVND come from the germline V gene (reference sequence). The DNA of the CDR3 is TGTGCCAGTAGTATAGATCGGGCCAGAAAGACAGCCCTCCACTTT. Translation: CASSIDRARKTALHF.

V is TRBV24-1 and J is TRBJ1-1; D possibly corresponds to TRBD1 (6 bases). The CDR3 runs 14 residues. Trimming took off 5 bases at V and 3 bases at J, with 12 bases between the two ends. Germline V gene data show CDR1 as KGHDR and CDR2 as SFDVKD. The CDR3 DNA sequence: TGTGCCACCAGTGTCAAAGGGGGGGACACTGAAGCTTTCTTT. It is translated as CATSVKGGDTEAFF.

The chain is built from TRBV4-2 and TRBJ1-1, with 9 bases fitting TRBD1. The CDR3 runs 13 residues. Germline CDR1 is LGHNA and CDR2 is YNFKEQ. Germline trimming cut 3 bases from V and 8 bases from J; bases unmatched to any gene: 4. As DNA, the CDR3 is TGTGCCAGCAGCCACGACACAGGGGGCGAAGCTTTCTTT. Its translation is CASSHDTGGEAFF.

The V gene is TRBV7-2, the J gene TRBJ2-7; maybe TRBD1 (5 bases). There are 13 residues in the CDR3. With 5 bases removed from V and 3 bases from J, the gap between germline ends came to 11 bases. Per germline, CDR1 SGHTA and CDR2 FQGNSA. CDR3 nucleotide sequence: TGTGCCAGCAGCCGCCCCGACAGCTACGAGCAGTACTTC. It encodes CASSRPDSYEQYF.

This clone was found once. The V and J genes are TRBV5-5 and TRBJ1-5, with a tentative D call TRBD1 (5 bases). Trimming shortened V by 0 bases and J by 7 bases, and 14 bases separated the two germline ends. Germline CDR1 is SGHKS and CDR2 is YYEKEE (reference sequence). The CDR3 is made up of 15 amino acids. The CDR3 coding sequence is TGTGCCAGCAGCTTGGAGGCAGGGATTCACCAGCCCCAGCATTTT. Protein sequence: CASSLEAGIHQPQHF.

In regard to this clone: The junction and the germline gene differ at one end; a read error may be behind it. The CDR3 spells CASGPSSYNSPFHF. For the CDR3, the DNA is TGCGCCAGCGGGCCGAGCTCCTATAATTCACCCTTCCACTTT. The J gene is TRBJ1-6, the V gene TRBV4-3; no reliable D call. CDR3 length equals 14 residues. Germline V CDR1 and CDR2: LGHNA, YSLEER.

The chain carries TRBV5-1 and TRBJ1-5; D possibly corresponds to TRBD1 (5 bases). V shed 0 bases and J shed 2 bases, with 9 bases lying between them. There are 15 residues in the CDR3. Germline V gene lookup returns CDR1 SGHRS and CDR2 YFSETQ. The CDR3 here is CASSLGWGGNQPQHF. In DNA form, the CDR3 reads TGCGCCAGCAGCTTGGGGTGGGGGGGCAATCAGCCCCAGCATTTT. The whole variable domain, remainder taken from reference TRBV5-1 and TRBJ1-5, is KAGVTQTPRYLIKTRGQQVTLSCSPISGHRSVSWYQQTPGQGLQFLFEYFSETQRNKGNFPGRFSGRQFSNSRSEMNVSTLELGDSALYLCASSLGWGGNQPQHFGDGTRLSIL.

The V call is TRBV7-2, the J call TRBJ2-3, with TRBD2 matching over 9 bases. Germline lookup yields CDR1 SGHTA and CDR2 FQGNSA. J was trimmed by 0 bases and V by 1 base; bases with no gene match: 5. There are 17 residues in the CDR3. The CDR3 sequence: CASSLDPSGASTDTQYF. CDR3 in DNA: TGTGCCAGCAGCTTAGACCCTAGCGGGGCGAGCACAGATACGCAGTATTTT. Combining the CDR3 with reference TRBV7-2 and TRBJ2-3 gives the whole variable domain GAGVSQSPSNKVTEKGKDVELRCDPISGHTALYWYRQSLGQGLEFLIYFQGNSAPDKSGLPSDRFSAERTGGSVSTLTIQRTQQEDSAVYLCASSLDPSGASTDTQYFGPGTRLTVL.

The chain has TRBV24-1 and TRBJ2-7, with D tentatively TRBD1 (8 bases). V was shortened by 5 bases and J by 2 bases, with 18 bases between the two germline ends. Germline loops: CDR1 KGHDR, CDR2 SFDVKD. The CDR3 extends over 16 amino acids. The CDR3 bases are TGTGCCACCAGTGCCCTCGGGGGGACAGGAGCCTACGAGCAGTACTTC. Protein sequence: CATSALGGTGAYEQYF.

The rearrangement uses TRBV7-2 and TRBJ2-7; D is perhaps TRBD1 (6 bases). Germline lookup yields CDR1 SGHTA and CDR2 FQGNSA. V shed 5 bases and J shed 5 bases, with 19 bases lying between them. The CDR3 is made up of 15 amino acids. CDR3 sequence: CASSPQWHRANEQYF. In nucleotides, the CDR3 is TGTGCCAGCAGCCCCCAGTGGCACAGGGCGAACGAGCAGTACTTC.

This rearrangement joins TRBV29-1 to TRBJ2-2; maybe TRBD2 (5 bases). This CDR3 is built from 16 residues. Trimming took 0 bases from V and 4 from J, leaving 15 bases between them. CDR1 and CDR2 from the germline V gene are SQVTM and ANQGSEA. In DNA, the CDR3 is TGCAGCGTTGAAGAGCGGGTCAAAACGTCCACCGGGGAGCTGTTTTTT. Protein sequence: CSVEERVKTSTGELFF.

This clone was seen a handful of times. The V gene is TRBV4-3, the J gene TRBJ1-2, with TRBD1 as a possible D gene (5 bases). V was trimmed by 4 bases and J by 4 bases, leaving 13 bases between them. The V gene's germline CDR1 is LGHNA and CDR2 YSLEER. This CDR3 is 14 amino acids long. The CDR3: CASSPLGTPYGYTF. In DNA form, the CDR3 reads TGCGCCAGCAGCCCCCTGGGGACGCCCTATGGCTACACCTTC.

J is TRBJ2-1 and V is TRBV7-2; perhaps TRBD1 as D (5 bases). The CDR3 extends over 15 amino acids. From germline, CDR1 is SGHTA and CDR2 FQGNSA. V lost 2 bases and J 0 bases, leaving 8 bases between the germline ends. The CDR3: CASSLQGYSYNEQFF. The CDR3 DNA follows: TGTGCCAGCAGCTTACAGGGATACTCCTACAATGAGCAGTTCTTC.

V is TRBV5-4 and J is TRBJ2-3; 7 nucleotides match TRBD1. The CDR3 consists of 15 residues. J was trimmed by 5 bases and V by 3 bases; bases with no gene match: 9. CDR1 is SGHNT and CDR2 is YYREEE in the germline V gene (reference sequence). The CDR3 spells CASSSSGGSIDTQYF. The CDR3 coding sequence is TGTGCCAGCAGCTCGTCAGGGGGTTCGATAGATACGCAGTATTTT.

V gene TRBV27 combines with J gene TRBJ2-1; D unclear. The CDR3 covers 16 residues. Germline V CDR1 and CDR2: MNHEY, SMNVEV (reference sequence). The V end lost 6 bases, the J end lost 0 bases, and 15 bases lay between the germline ends. The CDR3 DNA is TGTGCCAGCAGCGAAAGGACGATCAGCTCCTACAATGAGCAGTTCTTC. Translation: CASSERTISSYNEQFF.

This clone was seen a few times. The chain is built from TRBV27 and TRBJ2-7; 7 bases match TRBD1. The V gene end was trimmed by 2 bases and the J gene end by 3 bases; junction bases not matched to a gene: 7. The CDR3 covers 15 residues. Germline lookup yields CDR1 MNHEY and CDR2 SMNVEV (reference sequence). In DNA, the CDR3 is TGTGCCAGCAGTTTAACAGGGGTTAGTCTCTACGAGCAGTACTTC. It is translated as CASSLTGVSLYEQYF.

The rearrangement links TRBV19 to TRBJ2-7; 9 positions match TRBD1. CDR1 and CDR2 from the germline V gene are LNHDA and SQIVND (reference sequence). This CDR3 is built from 15 residues. V lost 4 bases, J lost 0 bases, and 4 bases stayed unmatched. The CDR3 loop is CASSKGQGFSYEQYF. As DNA, the CDR3 is TGTGCCAGTAGTAAGGGACAGGGCTTCTCCTACGAGCAGTACTTC. The full variable domain, in which reference TRBV19 and TRBJ2-7 provide the parts outside the CDR3, is DGGITQSPKYLFRKEGQNVTLSCEQNLNHDAMYWYRQDPGQGLRLIYYSQIVNDFQKGDIAEGYSVSREKKESFPLTVTSAQKNPTAFYLCASSKGQGFSYEQYFGPGTRLTVT.

The chain has TRBV5-1 and TRBJ2-5; 16 positions match TRBD2. The CDR3 length is 19 residues. V gave up 0 bases and J gave up 1 base; unmatched junction bases: 6. Germline V gene lookup returns CDR1 SGHRS and CDR2 YFSETQ. As DNA, the CDR3 is TGCGCCAGCAGCTTGGCCGGGACTAGCGGGGGGGCTCCCCAAGAGACCCAGTACTTC. This encodes CASSLAGTSGGAPQETQYF.

The chain uses TRBV6-5 and TRBJ2-1; TRBD1 is a possible D gene (5 bases). Germline CDR1 MNHEY, CDR2 SVGAGI. Trimming took off 9 bases at V and 4 bases at J, with 10 bases between the two ends. The CDR3 sequence is 12 residues long. The CDR3 DNA reads as TGTGCCAGTGACAGTTTTTACAATGAGCAGTTCTTC. Protein product: CASDSFYNEQFF.

The V call is TRBV4-3, the J call TRBJ1-5; 9 positions match TRBD1. Looked up from germline, CDR1 is LGHNA and CDR2 is YSLEER. Losses at the gene ends were 3 bases for V and 0 bases for J; bases not matched to a gene: 0. The CDR3 covers 15 residues. CDR3 sequence (DNA): TGCGCCAGCAGCCAGGGACAGGGTAGCAATCAGCCCCAGCATTTT. Protein: CASSQGQGSNQPQHF.

The chain employs TRBV2 and TRBJ2-3; weak D call: TRBD1 (7 bases). Germline V gene sequence: CDR1 SNHLY, CDR2 FYNNEI. V was pared by 6 bases and J by 5 bases, with 15 bases between. The CDR3 runs to 14 residues. CDR3 nucleotide sequence: TGTGCCAGCAGACAGGGGAGGCTTGAAGATACGCAGTATTTT. Translating gives CASRQGRLEDTQYF.